This note documents a single T cell receptor (beta chain) sequence. Its antigen specificity is not known. Per-base qualities were not stored, and no clone one base away is much larger. This sample was included in a study of blood T cell repertoires in COVID-19 (dated by TCRdb to about 2020). The study in broad terms: The collaborator samples originated in the United States, Italy and Spain and spanned the acute and convalescent phases of COVID-19. The dataset comprised deeply sampled blood TCRbeta repertoires from subjects exposed to, actively infected with, or recovered from COVID-19. A de-identified subject ID, COVID-19 status, age in years and sex were almost always included in the sample metadata. The material from the prospective study consisted of cDNA or gDNA derived from T cells, B-cell-depleted T cells, or PBMCs. The repertoires were released in a freely available public database meant as a resource for research on the immune response to SARS-CoV-2. Where HLA class I and class II types were available, the types were taken from metadata supplied by the sample provider, not from assay-based typing. Samples came from the ongoing ImmuneRACE study (first 160 participants) plus 1,254 subjects from 6 global collaborators. Study-wide findings and limitations: Clinical and demographic metadata were provided uncurated, with the amount varying by source and participant.

TCRbeta CDR3 regions were amplified from genomic DNA using the immunoSEQ Assay, a bias-controlled multiplex PCR. The original methods were these. The number of nucleated cells in each sample was estimated by amplification of reference gene primers within the assay. Sequence reads were collapsed and filtered to measure the absolute abundance of every unique TCRbeta CDR3 rearrangement. Productive Simpson clonality was computed per sample as the square root of Simpson's diversity index over productive rearrangements. Sourced from immuneACCESS, this table was stored by TCRdb with only in-frame sequences that have V and J called. A share of the clones is absent; for the studies checked, an unresolved V gene accounts for under half, and the remainder has no known explanation. The V and J calls and clone size are taken from that table; D and trimming were inferred from the DNA. The sample has fewer than 20,000 clones on record, 70% to 90% of them singletons. Together, the top ten hold 35% of the sample.

Each collaborating institution followed its own protocols to collect whole blood in K2EDTA tubes. Collaborator samples were shipped for TCRbeta analysis as frozen whole blood, isolated PBMCs, or DNA extracted from either sample type. The CDR3 has 13 amino acids, counting the end cysteine and phenylalanine. CDR3 DNA only is kept here, 39 bases in frame from base 1. Taken from the germline V gene (reference sequence), the CDR1 and CDR2 loops are GTSNPN and SVGIG. Ends trimmed: V by 5 bases, J by 12 bases; bases unmatched to a gene: 13. This chain is built from TRBV30 and TRBJ2-1; 7 bases in between match TRBD2. The receptor's source is a man in his 70s in a cohort sampled during active COVID-19. The sequenced material came from peripheral blood. The DNA reads as follows: TGTGCCTGGGGGGGGGAGGCGGGAAGGCGGCAGTTCTTC. Its protein product is CAWGGEAGRRQFF.